The 20 T cell receptor beta chains listed next were all sequenced from one sample in a study of cytomegalovirus exposure and HLA in healthy donors. Sequenced by immunoSEQ multiplex PCR; TCRdb stores in-frame clones only, minus some. The table has around 54,000 clones, around nine tenths seen once. Sequenced sample: PBMCs. These receptors all stem from a woman aged 18-35 years in good health and CMV-seropositive.

This chain connects TRBV5-1 to TRBJ2-5; 8 bases are shared with TRBD2. Germline V lookup: CDR1 SGHRS, CDR2 YFSETQ. The CDR3 extends over 14 amino acids. Trimming removed 3 bases from V and 4 bases from J; junction bases left unmatched: 5. The CDR3, as DNA: TGCGCCAGCAGCTCTCGGGGGGGGTTAGAGACCCAGTACTTC. It specifies CASSSRGGLETQYF.

The chain's CDR3 is CASSTGTGIGQPQHF. The CDR3 DNA reads as TGCGCCAGCAGTACCGGGACAGGGATTGGTCAGCCCCAGCATTTT. The rearrangement links TRBV10-2 to TRBJ1-5; 9 bases match TRBD1. V shed 5 bases, J shed 6 bases, and the junction held 8 bases outside the gene matches. The CDR3 is made up of 15 amino acids. Looked up from germline, CDR1 is WSHSY and CDR2 is SAAADI.

The chain employs TRBV7-2 and TRBJ1-2; D is perhaps TRBD1 (5 bases). V shed 5 bases and J shed 3 bases, with 10 bases lying between them. This CDR3 has 13 residues. In germline, CDR1 is SGHTA, CDR2 FQGNSA. The CDR3 loop is CASSRWGDYGYTF. Here the CDR3 DNA reads TGTGCCAGCAGCCGTTGGGGGGACTATGGCTACACCTTC.

The rearrangement uses TRBV6-1 and TRBJ1-4; TRBD1 might be the D (5 bases). CDR3 length: 17 residues. V was clipped by 0 bases and J by 3 bases, with 14 bases between them. Germline CDR1 MNHNS, CDR2 SASEGT. CDR3 coding DNA: TGTGCCAGCAGTGAAGCCCTCTACGGGGGGTCTAATGAAAAACTGTTTTTT. Residues: CASSEALYGGSNEKLFF.

The gene calls are TRBV5-5 and TRBJ2-1; D call uncertain. V dropped 4 bases and J dropped 7 bases, with 9 bases sitting between them. The CDR3 runs to 12 residues. The V gene's germline CDR1 is SGHKS and CDR2 YYEKEE (reference sequence). In nucleotides, the CDR3 is TGTGCCAGCAGCCCCCCAGAAAATGAGCAGTTCTTC. Its protein is CASSPPENEQFF.

The chain is built from TRBV5-4 and TRBJ2-5; tentative D call: TRBD1 (5 bases). The V gene's germline CDR1 is SGHNT and CDR2 YYREEE (reference sequence). Deletions cut 5 bases from V and 2 bases from J, with 13 bases between. There are 14 residues in the CDR3. CDR3 DNA: TGTGCCAGCAGTTCTCTGACAGCTCAAGAGACCCAGTACTTC. It translates to CASSSLTAQETQYF. The full variable domain, its missing parts supplied by reference TRBV5-4 and TRBJ2-5, is ETGVTQSPTHLIKTRGQQVTLRCSSQSGHNTVSWYQQALGQGPQFIFQYYREEENGRGNFPPRFSGLQFPNYSSELNVNALELDDSALYLCASSSLTAQETQYFGPGTRLLVL.

The genes are TRBV5-5 and TRBJ2-2; TRBD1 might be the D (5 bases). The CDR3 is 15 amino acids. Trimming removed 1 base at V and 1 base at J, with 8 bases between. Per the germline V gene, CDR1 is SGHKS and CDR2 is YYEKEE (reference sequence). The chain's CDR3 is CASSLRTMNTGELFF. The CDR3 bases are TGTGCCAGCAGCTTGAGGACAATGAACACCGGGGAGCTGTTTTTT.

The V call is TRBV6-4, the J call TRBJ1-5; the D is unclear. Per germline, CDR1 MRHNA and CDR2 SNTAGT. The CDR3 runs 13 residues. Trimming shortened V by 5 bases and J by 2 bases, and 7 bases separated the two germline ends. CDR3 in amino acids: CASSPNGNQPQHF. For the CDR3, the DNA is TGTGCCAGCAGTCCTAATGGCAATCAGCCCCAGCATTTT.

The J gene is TRBJ1-1, the V gene TRBV6-6; D not certain. The V end was cut by 0 bases, the J end by 5 bases, with 13 bases between. The CDR3 runs to 15 residues. The V gene's germline CDR1 is MNHNY and CDR2 SVGAGI (reference sequence). Here the CDR3 DNA reads TGTGCCAGCAGTTACTCCATCACCCGAGCGACTGAAGCTTTCTTT. It codes for CASSYSITRATEAFF.

The V gene is TRBV4-2, the J gene TRBJ1-6; 7 bases line up with TRBD1. V gave up 8 bases and J gave up 6 bases; unmatched junction bases: 10. The germline CDR1 and CDR2 sequences are LGHNA and YNFKEQ. The CDR3 totals 15 residues. The CDR3 sequence: CASAKLRDSNSPLHF. The CDR3 DNA reads as TGTGCCAGCGCTAAGCTCCGGGACAGTAATTCACCCCTCCACTTT.

This clone was counted between two and nine times. The V and J genes are TRBV5-1 and TRBJ1-2; D gene ambiguous. The V and J ends lost 0 bases and 4 bases respectively, with 7 bases between them. CDR1 is SGHRS, CDR2 YFSETQ, per germline. The CDR3 has 13 residues. As DNA, the CDR3 is TGCGCCAGCAGCTTGGATACTAGCTATGGCTACACCTTC. The encoded protein is CASSLDTSYGYTF. Variable domain in full (rest from reference TRBV5-1 and TRBJ1-2): KAGVTQTPRYLIKTRGQQVTLSCSPISGHRSVSWYQQTPGQGLQFLFEYFSETQRNKGNFPGRFSGRQFSNSRSEMNVSTLELGDSALYLCASSLDTSYGYTFGSGTRLTVV.

The chain couples TRBV9 to TRBJ2-1; TRBD1 matches 7 bases. The junction had 11 bases not matched to a gene; V was cut back by 4 bases and J by 4 bases. CDR3 length: 16 residues. The germline CDR1 and CDR2 sequences are SGDLS and YYNGEE. The CDR3 DNA is TGTGCCAGCAGCCCCCAAATGAAGACAGGGTACAATGAGCAGTTCTTC. This codes for CASSPQMKTGYNEQFF.

The chain carries TRBV6-6 and TRBJ2-4; D call uncertain. This CDR3 has 14 residues. CDR1 is MNHNY, CDR2 SVGAGI, per germline (reference sequence). With 3 bases removed from V and 0 bases from J, the gap between germline ends came to 6 bases. For the CDR3, the DNA is TGTGCCAGCAGTTATACGGTAGCCAAAAACATTCAGTACTTC. Its protein is CASSYTVAKNIQYF.

Points on this clone: This sample includes further DNA sequences coding for the same CDR3. CDR3 DNA: TGTGCCAGTAGTACTGACAGGGACTATGGCTACACCTTC. As protein: CASSTDRDYGYTF. The V gene is TRBV19, the J gene TRBJ1-2, with TRBD1 identical over 7 bases. From germline, CDR1 is LNHDA and CDR2 SQIVND (reference sequence). The CDR3 is 13 amino acids. The V gene end was trimmed by 4 bases and the J gene end by 3 bases; junction bases not matched to a gene: 2.

The rearrangement joins TRBV5-6 to TRBJ2-7, with 7 bases lining up with TRBD1. With 4 bases clipped from V and 5 bases from J, the junction kept 6 bases outside the gene matches. Per germline, CDR1 SGHDT and CDR2 YYEEEE. The CDR3 length is 13 residues. CDR3 nucleotide sequence: TGTGCCAGCAGCGCGACAGGGCCCCACGAGCAGTACTTC. Protein: CASSATGPHEQYF.

This clone was recorded only once. The chain recombines TRBV7-9 with TRBJ1-1; 7 bases line up with TRBD1. Germline V gene lookup returns CDR1 SEHNR and CDR2 FQNEAQ (reference sequence). The CDR3 length is 16 residues. Losses at the gene ends were 5 bases for V and 1 base for J; bases not matched to a gene: 10. This CDR3 reads CASSPRTGQKNTEAFF. The CDR3 nucleotides read TGTGCCAGCAGCCCGCGGACAGGTCAGAAGAACACTGAAGCTTTCTTT.

The rearrangement uses TRBV30 and TRBJ2-7; D might be TRBD1 (6 bases). The CDR3 runs to 12 residues. Trimming removed 4 bases from V and 1 base from J, with 8 bases in between. CDR1 GTSNPN and CDR2 SVGIG come from the germline V gene (reference sequence). The CDR3 loop reads CAWNRASYEQYF. For the CDR3, the DNA is TGTGCCTGGAACAGGGCGTCCTACGAGCAGTACTTC. Complete variable domain (other parts from reference TRBV30 and TRBJ2-7): SQTIHQWPATLVQPVGSPLSLECTVEGTSNPNLYWYRQAAGRGLQLLFYSVGIGQISSEVPQNLSASRPQDRQFILSSKKLLLSDSGFYLCAWNRASYEQYFGPGTRLTVT.

The chain combines TRBV9 with TRBJ1-3; D unresolved. V dropped 0 bases and J dropped 5 bases, with 12 bases sitting between them. CDR3 length: 15 amino acids. Germline-derived CDR1 and CDR2 are SGDLS and YYNGEE. CDR3 DNA sequence: TGTGCCAGCAGCGTAGGACTTTCAAAACGAAACACCATATATTTT. Protein product: CASSVGLSKRNTIYF. The entire variable domain, with the rest obtained from reference TRBV9 and TRBJ1-3, is as follows: DSGVTQTPKHLITATGQRVTLRCSPRSGDLSVYWYQQSLDQGLQFLIQYYNGEERAKGNILERFSAQQFPDLHSELNLSSLELGDSALYFCASSVGLSKRNTIYFGEGSWLTVV.

V usage is TRBV6-4 and J usage is TRBJ1-1; D call uncertain. V was trimmed by 6 bases and J by 1 base, leaving 9 bases between them. CDR1 is MRHNA, CDR2 SNTAGT, per germline. The CDR3 is made up of 13 amino acids. CDR3 residues: CASRVQENTEAFF. CDR3 nucleotides: TGTGCCAGCAGAGTCCAGGAGAACACTGAAGCTTTCTTT.

This rearrangement joins TRBV4-1 to TRBJ2-2, with TRBD1 as a possible D gene (5 bases). Trimming stripped 0 bases from V and 6 bases from J, with 17 bases between. Looked up from germline, CDR1 is MGHRA and CDR2 is YSYEKL. The CDR3 contains 17 residues. The CDR3 region has the DNA TGCGCCAGCAGCCAAGATCGGGCAGGGTTGGTTCCCGGGGAGCTGTTTTTT. Translation: CASSQDRAGLVPGELFF.